Listed below are T cell receptor beta chains from one sample, sequenced in a study of cytotoxic CD8 clonotypes in ibrutinib-treated CLL. Clones were read by immunoSEQ multiplex PCR, and TCRdb kept only the in-frame ones, dropping some. The sample consists of approximately 330,000 clones, about 80% of them appearing once. The input for sequencing was PBMCs, taken before ibrutinib treatment. Receptors originate from a human donor with chronic lymphocytic leukemia. CDR3s include the opening cysteine and the closing phenylalanine or tryptophan. Each record gives: clone size, J gene, D gene, V gene, CDR3 protein, CDR3 DNA. D genes are given only for firm matches. Clone size is not always given. Where it is, it says once, few, many or a class for expanded clones.

clone size: .
J gene: TRBJ2-1
D gene: TRBD2
V gene: TRBV5-1
CDR3 protein: CASSLTPSGGYNEQFF
CDR3 DNA: TGCGCCAGCAGCCTGACGCCTAGCGGGGGCTACAATGAGCAGTTCTTC

clone size: few
J gene: TRBJ2-7
D gene: .
V gene: TRBV20-1
CDR3 protein: CSARTAYEQYF
CDR3 DNA: TGCAGTGCTAGAACAGCCTACGAGCAGTACTTC

clone size: .
J gene: TRBJ2-7
D gene: TRBD2
V gene: TRBV5-1
CDR3 protein: CASSYYTPGTSGRREHYEQYF
CDR3 DNA: TGCGCCAGCAGCTATTACACCCCCGGGACTAGCGGGAGAAGGGAACACTACGAGCAGTACTTC

clone size: .
J gene: TRBJ2-3
D gene: .
V gene: TRBV19
CDR3 protein: CASQRGTSSTDTQYF
CDR3 DNA: TGTGCCAGTCAAAGGGGCACCTCTAGCACAGATACGCAGTATTTT

clone size: many
J gene: TRBJ2-7
D gene: TRBD2
V gene: TRBV27
CDR3 protein: CASSPSSGDNPYEQYF
CDR3 DNA: TGTGCCAGCAGTCCTTCTAGCGGAGACAATCCCTACGAGCAGTACTTC

clone size: .
J gene: TRBJ2-7
D gene: .
V gene: TRBV7-9
CDR3 protein: CASSFAQFYEQYF
CDR3 DNA: TGTGCCAGCAGCTTCGCACAGTTCTACGAGCAGTACTTC

clone size: .
J gene: TRBJ2-1
D gene: TRBD2
V gene: TRBV27
CDR3 protein: CASSQGLAGVNEQFF
CDR3 DNA: TGTGCCAGCAGCCAAGGACTAGCGGGAGTCAATGAGCAGTTCTTC

clone size: .
J gene: TRBJ1-1
D gene: TRBD1
V gene: TRBV7-2
CDR3 protein: CASSWGQGNTEAFF
CDR3 DNA: TGTGCCAGCAGCTGGGGACAGGGGAACACTGAAGCTTTCTTT

clone size: .
J gene: TRBJ2-1
D gene: TRBD2
V gene: TRBV18
CDR3 protein: CASSGTGLAINDEQFF
CDR3 DNA: TGTGCCAGCTCAGGAACGGGACTAGCGATTAACGATGAGCAGTTCTTC

clone size: .
J gene: TRBJ2-7
D gene: .
V gene: TRBV28
CDR3 protein: CASEEVLSGASYEQYF
CDR3 DNA: TGTGCCAGCGAGGAGGTCCTCAGCGGCGCTTCCTACGAGCAGTACTTC